The 31 T cell receptor beta chains presented below share a single source sample, sequenced in a study of OX40 agonist ivuxolimab in advanced cancers. The repertoire was sequenced with immunoSEQ multiplex PCR; TCRdb's copy has only in-frame clones and lacks some. The sample yields 30,000 to 45,000 clones, 81% seen once. Sequencing used CD4+ or CD8+ T cells sorted from blood, obtained in a trial of the OX40 agonist ivuxolimab. The receptor source for this set is an adult with an advanced solid tumor such as melanoma, head and neck, liver or kidney cancer.

J is TRBJ2-5 and V is TRBV30; D is unresolved. The CDR3 totals 13 residues. Deletions cut 0 bases from V and 8 bases from J, with 13 bases between. Germline CDR1 is GTSNPN and CDR2 is SVGIG (reference sequence). As DNA, the CDR3 is TGTGCCTGGAGTGTACTTCCCTCGCCAACCCAGTACTTC. It encodes CAWSVLPSPTQYF.

The V gene is TRBV29-1, the J gene TRBJ2-7; D is unclear. V lost 4 bases and J lost 9, with 13 bases in between. Per the germline V gene, CDR1 is SQVTM and CDR2 is ANQGSEA. The CDR3 is 11 residues long. CDR3 protein: CSVVSPFGQYF. As DNA, the CDR3 is TGCAGCGTTGTATCGCCCTTTGGGCAGTACTTC.

The chain is built from TRBV18 and TRBJ1-2; maybe TRBD1 (5 bases). Germline V gene data show CDR1 as KGHSH and CDR2 as LQKENI. The CDR3 length is 14 residues. V was pared by 1 base and J by 4 bases, with 10 bases between. The CDR3 coding sequence is TGTGCCAGCTCACCACGAAGACAGTCCTATGGCTACACCTTC. Protein: CASSPRRQSYGYTF.

The CDR3 is CASSLRGTGNTIYF. In DNA, the CDR3 is TGTGCCAGCAGCTTGCGGGGAACTGGAAACACCATATATTTT. V gene TRBV5-8 combines with J gene TRBJ1-3; D gene ambiguous. CDR1 is SGHTS, CDR2 YDEGEE, per germline. This CDR3 has 14 residues. The V gene lost 1 base and the J gene lost 2 bases, with 7 bases spanning the gap. The full variable domain, its missing parts supplied by reference TRBV5-8 and TRBJ1-3, is EAGVTQSPTHLIKTRGQQATLRCSPISGHTSVYWYQQALGLGLQFLLWYDEGEERNRGNFPPRFSGRQFPNYSSELNVNALELEDSALYLCASSLRGTGNTIYFGEGSWLTVV.

The chain links TRBV6-5 to TRBJ2-2; D gene ambiguous. Trimming took off 5 bases at V and 0 bases at J, with 1 base between the two ends. From germline, CDR1 is MNHEY and CDR2 SVGAGI. The CDR3 has 12 amino acids. The CDR3 DNA is TGTGCCAGCAGTACGAACACCGGGGAGCTGTTTTTT. Translating gives CASSTNTGELFF.

As to this clone: At one of its ends the junction is not consistent with the germline gene, which may arise from a read error. The chain uses TRBV19 and TRBJ1-2, with 8 bases fitting TRBD1. The length of the CDR3 is 16 residues. Germline values: CDR1 LNHDA, CDR2 SQIVND (reference sequence). In nucleotides, the CDR3 is TGTGCCGGTAGTGTACAGGGGGGTCAGGACCCGGGCGGCTACACCTTC. Protein product: CAGSVQGGQDPGGYTF.

The rearrangement joins TRBV7-2 to TRBJ2-1; tentatively, D is TRBD1 (6 bases). V lost 5 bases to trimming and J lost 7 bases, with 12 bases between them. The CDR3 length is 13 residues. Germline V gene lookup returns CDR1 SGHTA and CDR2 FQGNSA. CDR3 in amino acids: CASSLGTKNEQFF. The CDR3 DNA follows: TGTGCCAGCAGCCTTGGGACAAAGAATGAGCAGTTCTTC.

The V call is TRBV7-9, the J call TRBJ2-5, with TRBD2 matching 9 bases. CDR3 length equals 14 residues. Germline values: CDR1 SEHNR, CDR2 FQNEAQ (reference sequence). The V gene end was trimmed by 3 bases and the J gene end by 4 bases; junction bases not matched to a gene: 3. In DNA form, the CDR3 reads TGTGCCAGCAGCTTGCGGGGGGGCGGAGAGACCCAGTACTTC. This translates into CASSLRGGGETQYF. The complete variable domain, with remaining parts taken from reference TRBV7-9 and TRBJ2-5, reads DTGVSQNPRHKITKRGQNVTFRCDPISEHNRLYWYRQTLGQGPEFLTYFQNEAQLEKSRLLSDRFSAERPKGSFSTLEIQRTEQGDSAMYLCASSLRGGGETQYFGPGTRLLVL.

V gene TRBV28 combines with J gene TRBJ2-1, with TRBD1 matching over 10 bases. This CDR3 contains 15 residues. CDR1 and CDR2 (germline): MDHEN, SYDVKM. The trim removed 5 bases at V and 5 bases at J, leaving 6 bases unmatched. CDR3 nucleotides: TGTGCCAGCAGTAGTCGGGACAGGGGCGACAATGAGCAGTTCTTC. Translating gives CASSSRDRGDNEQFF. The variable domain in full, completed from reference TRBV28 and TRBJ2-1, reads DVKVTQSSRYLVKRTGEKVFLECVQDMDHENMFWYRQDPGLGLRLIYFSYDVKMKEKGDIPEGYSVSREKKERFSLILESASTNQTSMYLCASSSRDRGDNEQFFGPGTRLTVL.

This clone was seen once. The V gene is TRBV19, the J gene TRBJ1-5; perhaps TRBD1 as D (6 bases). The V end lost 6 bases, the J end lost 5 bases, and 17 bases lay between the germline ends. Germline V CDR1 and CDR2: LNHDA, SQIVND (reference sequence). The CDR3 extends over 15 amino acids. The CDR3 DNA reads as TGTGCCAGTAGGCCATCAGGGGTACGGCATCAGCCCCAGCATTTT. Amino acid sequence: CASRPSGVRHQPQHF.

The chain links TRBV6-5 to TRBJ1-3, with D unresolved. Germline V CDR1 and CDR2: MNHEY, SVGAGI. V was shortened by 7 bases and J by 1 base, with 11 bases between the two germline ends. The CDR3 sequence is 14 residues long. The CDR3 bases are TGTGCCAGCACCGCGCTGGGGTCTGGAAACACCATATATTTT. Translating it yields CASTALGSGNTIYF.

The chain links TRBV7-9 to TRBJ1-4, with D perhaps matching TRBD1 (6 bases). V was clipped by 5 bases and J by 6 bases, with 16 bases between them. The CDR3 spans 15 residues. Germline V gene lookup returns CDR1 SEHNR and CDR2 FQNEAQ (reference sequence). DNA of the CDR3: TGTGCCAGCAGCCGAAAGACAGGCGGGGATGAAAAACTGTTTTTT. This sequence encodes CASSRKTGGDEKLFF.

The chain recombines TRBV6-5 with TRBJ1-6; tentatively, D is TRBD1 (6 bases). The CDR3 length is 15 residues. V was clipped by 4 bases and J by 10 bases, with 17 bases between them. Germline V gives CDR1 MNHEY, CDR2 SVGAGI. CDR3 loop: CASSLQGGPSSPLHF. The CDR3 bases are TGTGCCAGCAGTTTACAGGGAGGTCCGAGCTCACCCCTCCACTTT.

This chain links TRBV4-1 with TRBJ1-2; the match to TRBD1 covers 7 bases. Germline CDR1 and CDR2: MGHRA and YSYEKL. The CDR3 has 17 amino acids. Trimming took 3 bases from V and 1 from J; bases not matched to a gene: 11. The CDR3 here is CASSHSTGQTINYGYTF. The CDR3 DNA reads as TGCGCCAGCAGCCACTCAACGGGACAGACGATTAACTATGGCTACACCTTC.

The V call is TRBV28, the J call TRBJ1-4, with 10 bases matching TRBD1. Germline-derived CDR1 and CDR2 are MDHEN and SYDVKM. V was clipped by 5 bases and J by 3 bases; unmatched bases: 3. This CDR3 contains 15 residues. DNA of the CDR3: TGTGCCAGCAGTCGACAGGGGGCGTCTAATGAAAAACTGTTTTTT. Protein product: CASSRQGASNEKLFF. Looking up the rest from reference TRBV28 and TRBJ1-4 gives the full variable domain: DVKVTQSSRYLVKRTGEKVFLECVQDMDHENMFWYRQDPGLGLRLIYFSYDVKMKEKGDIPEGYSVSREKKERFSLILESASTNQTSMYLCASSRQGASNEKLFFGSGTQLSVL.

The rearrangement joins TRBV30 to TRBJ1-4; no definite D call. Trimming stripped 5 bases from V and 4 bases from J, with 11 bases between. This CDR3 is built from 13 residues. CDR1 GTSNPN and CDR2 SVGIG come from the germline V gene (reference sequence). CDR3 protein: CAWQNLNNEKLFF. Written as DNA, the CDR3 is TGTGCCTGGCAAAATCTGAATAATGAAAAACTGTTTTTT. Full variable domain (remainder filled in from reference TRBV30 and TRBJ1-4): SQTIHQWPATLVQPVGSPLSLECTVEGTSNPNLYWYRQAAGRGLQLLFYSVGIGQISSEVPQNLSASRPQDRQFILSSKKLLLSDSGFYLCAWQNLNNEKLFFGSGTQLSVL.

This chain joins TRBV28 and TRBJ2-7; D is undetermined. This CDR3 has 16 amino acids. Trimming cost V 1 base and J 0 bases, with 13 bases left between them. Germline V gene sequence: CDR1 MDHEN, CDR2 SYDVKM. CDR3 coding DNA: TGTGCCAGCAGTTTATTGTCGGCCACGAGCTCCTACGAGCAGTACTTC. Encoded protein: CASSLLSATSSYEQYF.

The V and J genes are TRBV28 and TRBJ2-5; TRBD2 aligns across 13 bases. Per germline, CDR1 MDHEN and CDR2 SYDVKM. CDR3 length equals 16 residues. V was pared by 5 bases and J by 7 bases, with 10 bases of the junction left unmatched. The CDR3 here is CASSPSGLAGVGTQYF. CDR3 sequence (DNA): TGTGCCAGCAGTCCTTCCGGACTAGCGGGAGTAGGGACCCAGTACTTC.

Remarks on this clone: The sample carries other DNA sequences with the same CDR3. This rearrangement joins TRBV7-8 to TRBJ2-7; either TRBD1 or TRBD2 may supply D (5 bases each). The CDR3 has 13 residues. From germline, CDR1 is SGHVS and CDR2 FQNEAQ. V dropped 6 bases and J dropped 3 bases, with 12 bases sitting between them. In DNA, the CDR3 is TGTGCCAGCAGTTCCGGGACCCTCTACGAGCAGTACTTC. Protein product: CASSSGTLYEQYF. Full variable domain (outside the CDR3, taken from reference TRBV7-8 and TRBJ2-7): GAGVSQSPRYKVAKRGQDVALRCDPISGHVSLFWYQQALGQGPEFLTYFQNEAQLDKSGLPSDRFFAERPEGSVSTLKIQRTQQEDSAVYLCASSSGTLYEQYFGPGTRLTVT.

This rearrangement joins TRBV18 to TRBJ1-4; D is unresolved. The CDR3 covers 15 residues. The germline V gene has CDR1 KGHSH and CDR2 LQKENI. Trimming removed 2 bases from V and 8 bases from J, with 15 bases in between. CDR3 in DNA: TGTGCCAGCTCACCAAGGAGCGGCCAGAACGAAAAACTGTTTTTT. This gives the protein CASSPRSGQNEKLFF.

This chain connects TRBV30 to TRBJ1-6, with D perhaps matching TRBD1 (6 bases). The germline V gene encodes CDR1 GTSNPN and CDR2 SVGIG (reference sequence). V dropped 0 bases and J dropped 10 bases, with 16 bases sitting between them. The CDR3 is 15 residues long. CDR3: CAWSVLGGAGSPLHF. The CDR3 bases are TGTGCCTGGAGTGTACTGGGGGGCGCGGGCTCACCCCTCCACTTT.

The chain employs TRBV28 and TRBJ1-5; maybe TRBD1 (5 bases). Germline CDR1 is MDHEN and CDR2 is SYDVKM. This CDR3 comprises 17 residues. The V end was cut by 5 bases, the J end by 7 bases, with 24 bases between. CDR3 nucleotide sequence: TGTGCCAGCAGTAACCTCTGGGCAGGGCCCCCCGGGCAGCCCCAGCATTTT. Amino acids: CASSNLWAGPPGQPQHF.

This chain uses TRBV6-6 with TRBJ1-5, with D tentatively TRBD1 (6 bases). The CDR3 covers 15 residues. V shed 5 bases and J shed 3 bases, with 14 bases lying between them. CDR1 and CDR2 (germline): MNHNY, SVGAGI (reference sequence). CDR3 protein: CASSRRRDTNQPQHF. As DNA, the CDR3 is TGTGCCAGCAGTCGGCGGAGGGACACCAATCAGCCCCAGCATTTT.

The chain has TRBV19 and TRBJ1-4, with 8 positions matching TRBD1. With 5 bases clipped from V and 10 bases from J, the junction kept 12 bases outside the gene matches. The CDR3 length is 15 residues. Germline V CDR1 and CDR2: LNHDA, SQIVND (reference sequence). The CDR3 DNA follows: TGTGCCAGTAGTCGGAGTACCACAGGGGGGGGAAAACTGTTTTTT. It encodes CASSRSTTGGGKLFF.

This clone was seen only a few times. V gene TRBV20-1 combines with J gene TRBJ1-4; D not resolved. Germline CDR1 is DFQATT and CDR2 is SNEGSKA (reference sequence). The CDR3 loop spans 11 amino acids. Trimming removed 6 bases from V and 6 bases from J, with 8 bases in between. The CDR3 here is CSAPLDEKLFF. CDR3 nucleotide sequence: TGCAGTGCACCGCTAGATGAAAAACTGTTTTTT.

The chain uses TRBV30 and TRBJ2-7, with D possibly called TRBD1 or TRBD2 (7 bases each). The CDR3 covers 13 residues. Germline V gene sequence: CDR1 GTSNPN, CDR2 SVGIG (reference sequence). V lost 0 bases and J lost 5, with 11 bases in between. The CDR3 region is CAWSVPGGDEQYF. The CDR3, as DNA: TGTGCCTGGAGTGTACCAGGGGGGGACGAGCAGTACTTC.

This clone was picked up a small number of times. CDR3 amino acids: CASSQGQGNYGYTF. DNA of the CDR3: TGTGCCAGCAGCCAAGGACAGGGAAACTATGGCTACACCTTC. The chain recombines TRBV13 with TRBJ1-2, with 8 nucleotides matching TRBD1. The CDR3 has 14 residues. The germline gives CDR1 PRHDT, CDR2 FYEKMQ (reference sequence). With V trimmed by 5 bases and J by 2 bases, 4 bases remained unmatched.

The chain links TRBV28 to TRBJ1-1, with D perhaps matching TRBD1 (5 bases). CDR3 length: 15 amino acids. Looked up from germline, CDR1 is MDHEN and CDR2 is SYDVKM. V gave up 7 bases and J gave up 5 bases, with 20 bases separating them. DNA for the CDR3: TGTGCCAGCAAACCTGGGGGGTCTATGGGGACTGAAGCTTTCTTT. This encodes CASKPGGSMGTEAFF.

CDR3: CASRDSSYEQYF. DNA of the CDR3: TGTGCCAGCCGGGACAGCTCCTACGAGCAGTACTTC. The chain carries TRBV6-5 and TRBJ2-7, with TRBD1 matching 7 bases. CDR1 and CDR2 (germline): MNHEY, SVGAGI. Losses at the gene ends were 8 bases for V and 0 bases for J; bases not matched to a gene: 1. The CDR3 sequence is 12 residues long.

In this sample, this clone turned up a few times. This chain joins TRBV11-2 and TRBJ1-3; a possible D gene is TRBD1 (5 bases). This CDR3 region has 15 residues. Per germline, CDR1 SGHAT and CDR2 FQNNGV. Trimming stripped 6 bases from V and 2 bases from J, with 14 bases between. The CDR3 loop is CASRLSGAPGNTIYF. As DNA, the CDR3 is TGTGCCAGCAGGCTCTCCGGGGCCCCTGGAAACACCATATATTTT.

The chain carries TRBV5-1 and TRBJ2-7; 10 bases align to TRBD1. There are 15 residues in the CDR3. Trimming at V came to 3 bases and at J to 7 bases, leaving 10 bases not matched to a gene. CDR1 SGHRS and CDR2 YFSETQ come from the germline V gene. For the CDR3, the DNA is TGCGCCAGCAGCTGGACCGGGACAGGGGTCGAAGAGCAGTACTTC. Amino acid sequence: CASSWTGTGVEEQYF.